Listed here are 26 T cell receptor beta chains from one sample, sequenced in a study of blood T cell repertoires in COVID-19. Produced via immunoSEQ multiplex PCR; TCRdb's table is partial and in-frame only. The table lists around 92,000 clones, around 83% of them singletons, with roughly 13% in the top ten. Material: peripheral blood. The receptors were sampled from a woman aged 60 to 75 in a cohort sampled during active or convalescent COVID-19.

This clone was seen only once. The chain links TRBV3-1 (or the pseudogene TRBV3-2) to TRBJ2-7, with a possible D match to TRBD2 (5 bases). V was clipped by 1 base and J by 2 bases, with 12 bases between them. This CDR3 contains 15 residues. Germline V lookup: CDR1 LGHDT, CDR2 YNNKEL (reference sequence). CDR3 coding DNA: TGTGCCAGCAGCCAAGGATCGGCGGGTCCCTACGAGCAGTACTTC. Translating it yields CASSQGSAGPYEQYF.

The genes are TRBV6-5 and TRBJ2-1; 8 nucleotides align to TRBD2. In germline, CDR1 is MNHEY, CDR2 SVGAGI. J was trimmed by 8 bases and V by 10 bases; bases with no gene match: 10. The CDR3 runs to 13 residues. The DNA of the CDR3 is TGTGCCACCTCACGGGGGGGCGGGTATGAGCAGTTCTTC. This codes for CATSRGGGYEQFF.

The rearrangement links TRBV19 to TRBJ1-2; 9 nucleotides agree with TRBD1. Germline V gives CDR1 LNHDA, CDR2 SQIVND (reference sequence). The CDR3 has 16 amino acids. Unmatched junction bases numbered 8, after V lost 2 bases and J lost 4 bases. CDR3 coding DNA: TGTGCCAGTAGTATACCGGGACAGGGCCTCTTCTATGGCTACACCTTC. This translates into CASSIPGQGLFYGYTF.

This chain joins TRBV7-3 and TRBJ1-4, with D unclear. CDR3 length: 15 residues. The V gene lost 1 base and the J gene lost 1 base, with 7 bases spanning the gap. Germline V gene data show CDR1 as SGHTA and CDR2 as FQGTGA. CDR3 bases: TGTGCCAGCAGCTTAAGTGGCAGAACTAATGAAAAACTGTTTTTT. It encodes CASSLSGRTNEKLFF.

This chain joins TRBV6-1 and TRBJ1-1; D is undetermined. Trimming pared 2 bases from V and 2 bases from J, leaving 9 bases between. The germline V gene has CDR1 MNHNS and CDR2 SASEGT. The CDR3 is 14 residues long. The CDR3 bases are TGTGCCAGCAGTGAAATCGGGGTTAACACTGAAGCTTTCTTT. Its protein is CASSEIGVNTEAFF.

The chain employs TRBV4-1 and TRBJ2-1; 8 nucleotides match TRBD2. Trimming cost V 6 bases and J 2 bases; bases outside gene matches: 12. This CDR3 region has 17 residues. Germline CDR1 and CDR2: MGHRA and YSYEKL. In nucleotides, the CDR3 is TGCGCCAGCAGTACGATAGCGGGAAGTTTACCCTACAATGAGCAGTTCTTC. Its translation: CASSTIAGSLPYNEQFF.

J is TRBJ1-1 and V is TRBV12-3 or TRBV12-4, with D hard to call. This CDR3 is 12 amino acids long. Deletions cut 0 bases from V and 11 bases from J, with 10 bases between. CDR3 in amino acids: CASSLAGREAFF. CDR3 sequence (DNA): TGTGCCAGCAGTTTAGCGGGAAGGGAGGCTTTCTTT.

V is TRBV11-2 and J is TRBJ2-5; tentatively, D is TRBD2 (5 bases). The germline gives CDR1 SGHAT, CDR2 FQNNGV. V lost 0 bases to trimming and J lost 1 base, with 9 bases between them. This CDR3 has 15 residues. The CDR3 region has the DNA TGTGCCAGCAGCTTAGAAAGGACTCTCCAAGAGACCCAGTACTTC. Translated, it gives CASSLERTLQETQYF.

This clone was seen a few times. V and J are TRBV2 and TRBJ2-7, with 10 bases matching TRBD2. This CDR3 is 14 amino acids long. The V and J ends lost 7 bases and 2 bases, in that order; junction bases with no gene match: 5. Germline V gene data show CDR1 as SNHLY and CDR2 as FYNNEI. The CDR3 loop is CASNPGLATYEQYF. The CDR3 coding sequence is TGTGCCAGCAATCCGGGACTAGCGACCTACGAGCAGTACTTC.

This clone showed up just a few times. The V call is TRBV14, the J call TRBJ2-2, with 9 bases fitting TRBD2. The CDR3 loop spans 14 amino acids. V gave up 1 base and J gave up 9 bases; unmatched junction bases: 3. Germline V gene data show CDR1 as SGHDN and CDR2 as FVKESK. CDR3 protein: CASSQGAGGWELFF. Here the CDR3 DNA reads TGTGCCAGCAGCCAAGGAGCGGGAGGCTGGGAGCTGTTTTTT.

The rearrangement joins TRBV6-1 to TRBJ1-2, with D possibly matching TRBD1 (5 bases). Germline CDR1 MNHNS, CDR2 SASEGT. The CDR3 is 15 amino acids. V lost 2 bases and J lost 4, with 14 bases in between. The CDR3 is CASSESGQGSYGYTF. Here the CDR3 DNA reads TGTGCCAGCAGTGAATCAGGTCAGGGAAGCTATGGCTACACCTTC.

The J gene is TRBJ1-1, the V gene TRBV27; 7 bases match TRBD1. Trimming took 4 bases from V and 7 from J; bases not matched to a gene: 6. The length of the CDR3 is 13 residues. Germline assignment: CDR1 MNHEY and CDR2 SMNVEV (reference sequence). CDR3 loop: CASSSQGGDEAFF. The CDR3 bases are TGTGCCAGCAGTTCCCAGGGGGGCGATGAAGCTTTCTTT.

The V and J genes are TRBV24-1 and TRBJ1-2; D is possibly TRBD1 (5 bases). Germline CDR1 reads KGHDR; CDR2 reads SFDVKD. The CDR3 contains 13 residues. Trimming took 1 base from V and 6 from J, leaving 8 bases between them. The CDR3 sequence is CATSDFKGDGYTF. Written as DNA, the CDR3 is TGTGCCACCAGTGATTTTAAAGGGGATGGCTACACCTTC.

CDR3 residues: CASSVGSGFNGEKLFF. The CDR3 region has the DNA TGTGCCAGCAGCGTAGGGAGTGGGTTTAATGGTGAAAAACTGTTTTTT. The chain couples TRBV9 to TRBJ1-4; D call uncertain. This CDR3 region has 16 residues. V lost 0 bases to trimming and J lost 7 bases, with 16 bases between them. Germline-derived CDR1 and CDR2 are SGDLS and YYNGEE.

The chain carries TRBV6-5 and TRBJ2-5, with 7 bases matching TRBD1. This CDR3 has 13 residues. Germline CDR1 is MNHEY and CDR2 is SVGAGI. The ends lost 6 bases at V and 5 bases at J; junction bases unmatched: 6. The CDR3 reads CASSQTGMETQYF. CDR3 in DNA: TGTGCCAGCAGCCAGACAGGGATGGAGACCCAGTACTTC.

This chain uses TRBV18 with TRBJ1-2; 8 bases line up with TRBD1. Losses at the gene ends were 6 bases for V and 2 bases for J; bases not matched to a gene: 5. Germline assignment: CDR1 KGHSH and CDR2 LQKENI. This CDR3 spans 14 amino acids. CDR3: CASSPGTGNYGYTF. The CDR3 DNA is TGTGCCAGCTCCCCCGGGACAGGCAACTATGGCTACACCTTC.

In its sample, this clone ranks as medium-sized. The chain carries TRBV7-2 and TRBJ2-5; TRBD2 matches at 8 bases. The V gene end was trimmed by 8 bases and the J gene end by 4 bases; junction bases not matched to a gene: 9. This CDR3 spans 14 amino acids. Germline values: CDR1 SGHTA, CDR2 FQGNSA. DNA of the CDR3: TGTGCCAGCGCTGGACTAGCAGGGAGAGAGACCCAGTACTTC. It specifies CASAGLAGRETQYF.

V usage is TRBV5-4 and J usage is TRBJ1-1, with D possibly TRBD1 on 5 matching bases. The V and J ends lost 5 bases and 7 bases respectively, with 12 bases between them. The germline CDR1 and CDR2 sequences are SGHNT and YYREEE (reference sequence). The CDR3 runs 12 residues. CDR3 region: CASSDQGLEAFF. The CDR3 DNA reads as TGTGCCAGCAGTGACCAGGGTCTTGAAGCTTTCTTT.

CDR3 coding DNA: TGTGCCAGCAGCCAAGGGGCTAGCGGGATCAACATTCAGTACTTC. Its protein is CASSQGASGINIQYF. The chain couples TRBV7-8 to TRBJ2-4, with 9 bases aligning to TRBD2. The CDR3 has 15 amino acids. The germline gives CDR1 SGHVS, CDR2 FQNEAQ. The trim removed 5 bases at V and 7 bases at J, leaving 9 bases unmatched.

The CDR3 DNA sequence: TGCGCCAGCAGCCCACAGGGGTCCTTTACTGAAGCTTTCTTT. It translates to CASSPQGSFTEAFF. This rearrangement joins TRBV5-1 to TRBJ1-1, with 7 bases lining up with TRBD1. The CDR3 is 14 residues long. V lost 4 bases to trimming and J lost 5 bases; unmatched junction nucleotides: 8. Per the germline V gene, CDR1 is SGHRS and CDR2 is YFSETQ.

The V and J genes are TRBV7-9 and TRBJ1-2, with 8 bases identical to TRBD1. From germline, CDR1 is SEHNR and CDR2 FQNEAQ (reference sequence). This CDR3 has 14 amino acids. J lost 6 bases, V lost 5 bases, and 8 bases had no gene match. CDR3 residues: CASSAGGAVHGYTF. CDR3 nucleotides: TGTGCCAGCAGCGCAGGGGGCGCGGTGCATGGCTACACCTTC.

The chain recombines TRBV18 with TRBJ1-1, with 7 nucleotides matching TRBD1. The CDR3 is 13 residues long. V lost 4 bases, J lost 6 bases, and 5 bases stayed unmatched. CDR1 is KGHSH, CDR2 LQKENI, per germline. In nucleotides, the CDR3 is TGTGCCAGCTCACGTGAAACAGGGGCTGAAGCTTTCTTT. This gives the protein CASSRETGAEAFF.

This chain links TRBV6-5 with TRBJ1-1; weak D call: TRBD1 (5 bases). Trimming removed 11 bases from V and 11 bases from J, with 21 bases in between. The CDR3 is 12 amino acids. Germline V lookup: CDR1 MNHEY, CDR2 SVGAGI. CDR3 protein: CAVTLPGSYAFF. The DNA for the CDR3 is TGTGCCGTTACCCTTCCAGGGTCCTACGCTTTCTTT.

The rearrangement joins TRBV6-1 to TRBJ1-3, with TRBD1 matching over 7 bases. Trimming took 2 bases from V and 0 from J; bases not matched to a gene: 4. This CDR3 has 16 amino acids. Germline V gives CDR1 MNHNS, CDR2 SASEGT. DNA for the CDR3: TGTGCCAGCAGTGAAAGGGCAGGGGGCTCTGGAAACACCATATATTTT. Its protein is CASSERAGGSGNTIYF.

The CDR3: CASSLSQGGQGRLPPQHF. For the CDR3, the DNA is TGTGCCAGCAGTTTATCACAAGGAGGACAGGGGAGGCTCCCGCCCCAGCATTTT. The chain has TRBV28 and TRBJ1-5; 9 bases are shared with TRBD1. The ends lost 1 base at V and 9 bases at J; junction bases unmatched: 16. Germline CDR1 reads MDHEN; CDR2 reads SYDVKM. The CDR3 spans 18 residues.

The rearrangement uses TRBV28 and TRBJ1-1, with a tentative D call TRBD1 (6 bases). Trimming took 8 bases from V and 3 from J, leaving 16 bases between them. Looked up from germline, CDR1 is MDHEN and CDR2 is SYDVKM. The CDR3 spans 14 residues. The CDR3 sequence is CASWAGGVHTEAFF. CDR3 nucleotide sequence: TGTGCCAGCTGGGCGGGGGGCGTCCACACTGAAGCTTTCTTT.